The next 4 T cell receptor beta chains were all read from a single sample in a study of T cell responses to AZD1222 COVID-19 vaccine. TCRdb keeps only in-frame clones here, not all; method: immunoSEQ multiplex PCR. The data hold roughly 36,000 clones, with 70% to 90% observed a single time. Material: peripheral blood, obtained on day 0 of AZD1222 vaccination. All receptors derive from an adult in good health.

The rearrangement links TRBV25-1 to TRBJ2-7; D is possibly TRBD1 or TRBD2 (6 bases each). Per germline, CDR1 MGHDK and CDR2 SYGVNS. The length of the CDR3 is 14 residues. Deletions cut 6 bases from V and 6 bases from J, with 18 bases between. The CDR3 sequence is CASRGRGGGGEQYF. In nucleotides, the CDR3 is TGTGCCAGCAGGGGACGCGGAGGAGGGGGCGAGCAGTACTTC.

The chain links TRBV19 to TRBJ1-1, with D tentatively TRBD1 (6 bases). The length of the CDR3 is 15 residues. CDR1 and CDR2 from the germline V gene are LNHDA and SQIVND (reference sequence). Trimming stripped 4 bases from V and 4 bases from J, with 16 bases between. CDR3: CASSTNAGVFTEAFF. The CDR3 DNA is TGTGCCAGTAGTACTAACGCAGGGGTCTTCACTGAAGCTTTCTTT.

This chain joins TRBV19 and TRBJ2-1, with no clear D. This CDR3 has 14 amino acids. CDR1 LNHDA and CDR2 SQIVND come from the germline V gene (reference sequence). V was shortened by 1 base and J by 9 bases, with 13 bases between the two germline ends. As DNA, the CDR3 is TGTGCCAGTAGTATAGGATCCTCCGCCAGTGAGCAGTTCTTC. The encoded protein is CASSIGSSASEQFF. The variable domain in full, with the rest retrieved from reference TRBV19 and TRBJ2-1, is DGGITQSPKYLFRKEGQNVTLSCEQNLNHDAMYWYRQDPGQGLRLIYYSQIVNDFQKGDIAEGYSVSREKKESFPLTVTSAQKNPTAFYLCASSIGSSASEQFFGPGTRLTVL.

The CDR3 bases are TGTGCCAGTAGTGAGGGGATCAATCAGCCCCAGCATTTT. It encodes CASSEGINQPQHF. The chain joins TRBV19 to TRBJ1-5, with D perhaps TRBD1 (5 bases). Germline CDR1 LNHDA, CDR2 SQIVND (reference sequence). The CDR3 extends over 13 amino acids. Trimming cost V 5 bases and J 3 bases, with 8 bases left between them. Full variable domain (remainder filled in from reference TRBV19 and TRBJ1-5): DGGITQSPKYLFRKEGQNVTLSCEQNLNHDAMYWYRQDPGQGLRLIYYSQIVNDFQKGDIAEGYSVSREKKESFPLTVTSAQKNPTAFYLCASSEGINQPQHFGDGTRLSIL.